The source of this TCR beta chain is a study of neurological immune-mediated disorders. This clonotype occurred many times. V lost 4 bases to trimming and J lost 4 bases; unmatched junction nucleotides: 5. There are 15 residues in the CDR3. The germline V gene encodes CDR1 SGHAT and CDR2 FQNNGV. PBMCs numbering 2 million and stored at -80 C yielded the unsorted libraries. Each TCR transcript was tagged with a 10-nucleotide random UMI during 5'RACE. Every sequencing run produced over 160 million TCR-beta sequences, and the sequences from any one run covered 15-18 subjects. TCRdb re-called the 5' RACE reads through MiXCR, storing one row per CDR3 protein. The sample comprises tens of thousands of distinct CDR3 sequences, under 5.5% of which are singletons, and approximately 3.5% rests with the top ten.

Sequenced material: PBMCs. This chain joins TRBV11-2 and TRBJ2-5, with 11 bases matching TRBD1. The sequence was obtained from a woman aged 45-65 years with multiple sclerosis. CDR3 in DNA: TGTGCCAGCAGCTCCCGGACAGGGGGCGCAGAGACCCAGTACTTC. Translated: CASSSRTGGAETQYF.